Shown below are 26 T cell receptor beta chains from a single sample sequenced in a study of cytomegalovirus exposure and HLA in healthy donors. Amplification used 60 Vbeta primers and 13 Jbeta primers. The assay was immunoSEQ multiplex PCR, and TCRdb's table has in-frame clones only and misses some. The sample lists over 90,000 clones; 73% were seen once. Material: PBMCs. The receptors come from a man aged 35-49 years in good health and CMV-seronegative.

The chain has TRBV19 and TRBJ1-2; D unresolved. Between the trimmed V and J ends, which lost 0 bases and 1 base, there was a span of 9 bases. The germline V gene has CDR1 LNHDA and CDR2 SQIVND (reference sequence). The CDR3 extends over 15 amino acids. CDR3 loop: CASSIDLGYNYGYTF. The CDR3 region has the DNA TGTGCCAGTAGTATAGATCTCGGGTATAACTATGGCTACACCTTC.

The CDR3 loop is CASSLAHSYYGYTF. CDR3 in DNA: TGTGCCAGCAGCTTGGCCCACAGCTACTATGGCTACACCTTC. The genes are TRBV5-6 and TRBJ1-2; D not certain. The CDR3 runs to 14 residues. From germline, CDR1 is SGHDT and CDR2 YYEEEE. The V end lost 0 bases, the J end lost 3 bases, and 9 bases lay between the germline ends. Full variable domain (missing parts from reference TRBV5-6 and TRBJ1-2): DAGVTQSPTHLIKTRGQQVTLRCSPKSGHDTVSWYQQALGQGPQFIFQYYEEEERQRGNFPDRFSGHQFPNYSSELNVNALLLGDSALYLCASSLAHSYYGYTFGSGTRLTVV.

This chain links TRBV30 with TRBJ1-2; D ambiguous. Germline V gene sequence: CDR1 GTSNPN, CDR2 SVGIG (reference sequence). The length of the CDR3 is 13 residues. Trimming stripped 0 bases from V and 4 bases from J, with 9 bases between. In DNA, the CDR3 is TGTGCCTGGAGTGTACAAGGAGGCTATGGCTACACCTTC. This gives the protein CAWSVQGGYGYTF.

This chain connects TRBV5-4 to TRBJ2-1; D is unclear. This CDR3 contains 16 residues. V was clipped by 0 bases and J by 1 base, with 11 bases between them. CDR1 is SGHNT, CDR2 YYREEE, per germline (reference sequence). CDR3 DNA sequence: TGTGCCAGCAGCTTGGGGTCCCCCGGGTCCTACAATGAGCAGTTCTTC. Translated, it gives CASSLGSPGSYNEQFF.

V and J are TRBV6-1 and TRBJ2-2, with D possibly matching TRBD1 (8 bases). The CDR3 loop spans 16 amino acids. Looked up from germline, CDR1 is MNHNS and CDR2 is SASEGT. V lost 4 bases and J lost 0, with 12 bases in between. The CDR3 is CASSVQGGPNTGELFF. The CDR3 DNA sequence: TGTGCCAGCAGTGTACAGGGGGGGCCGAACACCGGGGAGCTGTTTTTT.

This chain uses TRBV7-2 with TRBJ2-7; 12 nucleotides agree with TRBD2. In germline, CDR1 is SGHTA, CDR2 FQGNSA. The CDR3 is 15 residues long. V was clipped by 5 bases and J by 2 bases; unmatched bases: 4. This chain's CDR3 is CASSKRLAGAYEQYF. The CDR3 DNA sequence: TGTGCCAGCAGCAAACGACTAGCGGGGGCCTACGAGCAGTACTTC.

This clone was recorded once. The chain recombines TRBV2 with TRBJ1-5; 9 bases fit TRBD1. The CDR3 has 15 residues. V gave up 7 bases and J gave up 3 bases; unmatched junction bases: 7. Germline V lookup: CDR1 SNHLY, CDR2 FYNNEI. The CDR3 spells CASNNGQGINQPQHF. The CDR3 nucleotides read TGTGCCAGCAATAACGGACAGGGGATCAATCAGCCCCAGCATTTT.

The J gene is TRBJ2-7, the V gene TRBV4-2; D uncertain. This CDR3 has 15 residues. Looked up from germline, CDR1 is LGHNA and CDR2 is YNFKEQ. The V end lost 0 bases, the J end lost 2 bases, and 11 bases lay between the germline ends. The CDR3 is CASSQDKKLPYEQYF. CDR3 bases: TGTGCCAGCAGCCAAGATAAAAAACTGCCCTACGAGCAGTACTTC.

The genes are TRBV28 and TRBJ1-3; D remains ambiguous. Germline values: CDR1 MDHEN, CDR2 SYDVKM. V lost 7 bases and J lost 8, with 15 bases in between. CDR3 length equals 13 residues. The CDR3 DNA sequence: TGTGCCAGCATGGAGGGAATCTCTGACACCATATATTTT. This encodes CASMEGISDTIYF.

The J gene is TRBJ2-3, the V gene TRBV29-1, with 9 nucleotides matching TRBD2. V was clipped by 7 bases and J by 2 bases; unmatched bases: 7. CDR3 size: 14 residues. Germline V lookup: CDR1 SQVTM, CDR2 ANQGSEA. In nucleotides, the CDR3 is TGCAGCGGCGCGCGGGGGGGGATCACAGATACGCAGTATTTT. Translation: CSGARGGITDTQYF.

The genes are TRBV4-1 and TRBJ1-3; a weak D match, TRBD1 (6 bases). The CDR3 is made up of 19 amino acids. V dropped 6 bases and J dropped 0 bases, with 24 bases sitting between them. In germline, CDR1 is MGHRA, CDR2 YSYEKL. CDR3 loop: CASRAIGGQDRHSGNTIYF. CDR3 DNA sequence: TGCGCCAGCAGGGCAATTGGGGGCCAGGATCGTCACTCTGGAAACACCATATATTTT.

The chain joins TRBV5-8 to TRBJ1-2; D uncertain. The germline V and J ends were trimmed by 5 bases and 7 bases, with 12 bases remaining between them. The germline CDR1 and CDR2 sequences are SGHTS and YDEGEE. This CDR3 is built from 12 residues. CDR3 sequence (DNA): TGTGCCAGCAGGCCGGACTCGGCTGGCTACACCTTC. Protein product: CASRPDSAGYTF.

The chain carries TRBV6-6 and TRBJ1-1, with D unresolved. CDR1 is MNHNY and CDR2 is SVGAGI in the germline V gene (reference sequence). V was clipped by 7 bases and J by 7 bases, with 13 bases between them. The CDR3 extends over 12 amino acids. CDR3 protein: CASNNGVGEAFF. DNA of the CDR3: TGTGCCAGCAATAACGGGGTTGGTGAAGCTTTCTTT.

V usage is TRBV15 and J usage is TRBJ2-5; 9 bases fit TRBD2. Germline loops: CDR1 LNHNV, CDR2 YYDKDF (reference sequence). The CDR3 spans 16 residues. J gave up 4 bases and V 1 base, and 7 bases lay outside the gene matches. CDR3 in amino acids: CATSRGGRGGPETQYF. CDR3 DNA sequence: TGTGCCACCAGCAGAGGGGGGCGGGGGGGCCCAGAGACCCAGTACTTC.

This clone was counted a few times. The chain links TRBV19 to TRBJ2-3, with D possibly being TRBD1 (5 bases). The CDR3 is 13 residues long. Germline values: CDR1 LNHDA, CDR2 SQIVND (reference sequence). V was pared by 5 bases and J by 6 bases, with 12 bases between. CDR3 loop: CASSSTQGDTQYF. CDR3 in DNA: TGTGCCAGTAGTTCTACCCAGGGCGATACGCAGTATTTT.

V gene TRBV10-3 combines with J gene TRBJ1-6; TRBD1 matches 7 bases. Germline V gives CDR1 ENHRY, CDR2 SYGVKD. This CDR3 is 15 amino acids long. Losses at the gene ends were 0 bases for V and 9 bases for J; bases not matched to a gene: 5. CDR3 in amino acids: CAISESWTGVSPLHF. DNA for the CDR3: TGTGCCATCAGTGAGTCTTGGACAGGAGTTTCACCCCTCCACTTT.

The chain combines TRBV6-1 with TRBJ2-7, with D perhaps matching TRBD2 (6 bases). Looked up from germline, CDR1 is MNHNS and CDR2 is SASEGT. The germline V and J ends were trimmed by 4 bases and 7 bases, with 17 bases remaining between them. This CDR3 has 14 residues. The CDR3: CASSGRLTGGEQYF. CDR3 nucleotides: TGTGCCAGCAGTGGCAGGCTTACCGGGGGAGAGCAGTACTTC.

This clone was detected only once. The chain links TRBV18 to TRBJ2-3; 7 nucleotides align to TRBD1. Germline CDR1 is KGHSH and CDR2 is LQKENI. Germline trimming cut 4 bases from V and 1 base from J; bases unmatched to any gene: 2. The CDR3 loop spans 14 amino acids. The CDR3: CASSQTGRTDTQYF. In DNA, the CDR3 is TGTGCCAGCTCACAGACAGGGCGCACAGATACGCAGTATTTT.

V gene TRBV7-6 combines with J gene TRBJ2-5; TRBD2 aligns across 8 bases. The CDR3 totals 16 residues. J gave up 2 bases and V 5 bases, and 10 bases lay outside the gene matches. Per the germline V gene, CDR1 is SGHVS and CDR2 is FNYEAQ. The DNA of the CDR3 is TGTGCCAGCAGCCTGTTGAGCGGGGGAGGGCAAGAGACCCAGTACTTC. This translates into CASSLLSGGGQETQYF.

This clone was counted a few times. The chain is built from TRBV6-6 and TRBJ1-4, with D possibly TRBD1 on 5 matching bases. The germline CDR1 and CDR2 sequences are MNHNY and SVGAGI (reference sequence). This CDR3 contains 14 residues. V lost 6 bases and J lost 5, with 13 bases in between. The CDR3 here is CASRQGGRNEKLFF. CDR3 bases: TGTGCCAGCAGGCAGGGTGGGCGGAATGAAAAACTGTTTTTT.

The rearrangement uses TRBV19 and TRBJ1-5; TRBD1 matches 8 bases. CDR3 size: 15 residues. CDR1 LNHDA and CDR2 SQIVND come from the germline V gene (reference sequence). V lost 5 bases to trimming and J lost 1 base; unmatched junction nucleotides: 4. CDR3 coding DNA: TGTGCCAGTAGTCTTCGACAGGGGAGCAATCAGCCCCAGCATTTT. This gives the protein CASSLRQGSNQPQHF.

Only a few counts were recorded for this clone. The chain combines TRBV18 with TRBJ1-1, with D possibly TRBD1 on 5 matching bases. In germline, CDR1 is KGHSH, CDR2 LQKENI. V was trimmed by 2 bases and J by 7 bases, leaving 8 bases between them. This CDR3 comprises 12 residues. The CDR3 here is CASSPSTDEAFF. In DNA, the CDR3 is TGTGCCAGCTCACCATCGACAGATGAAGCTTTCTTT.

The chain links TRBV5-6 to TRBJ1-1; D perhaps matches TRBD1 (6 bases). CDR1 is SGHDT, CDR2 YYEEEE, per germline. Trimming removed 1 base from V and 3 bases from J, with 13 bases in between. The CDR3 runs to 15 residues. Written as DNA, the CDR3 is TGTGCCAGCAGCTTGTTCCCAGGGGTGGACACTGAAGCTTTCTTT. Translating it yields CASSLFPGVDTEAFF.

This rearrangement joins TRBV15 to TRBJ1-1, with D unresolved. Trimming took 1 base from V and 1 from J, leaving 13 bases between them. The germline CDR1 and CDR2 sequences are LNHNV and YYDKDF (reference sequence). CDR3 length equals 16 residues. Here the CDR3 DNA reads TGTGCCACCAGCAGAGGGCTGTTGGAGGGGAACACTGAAGCTTTCTTT. Translating it yields CATSRGLLEGNTEAFF.

The genes are TRBV4-2 and TRBJ1-1; 7 nucleotides line up with TRBD1. CDR3 size: 15 residues. V lost 3 bases and J lost 5; bases outside the gene matches: 9. Germline V CDR1 and CDR2: LGHNA, YNFKEQ. CDR3 bases: TGTGCCAGCAGCCACGACACTTCGACAGGGACTGAAGCTTTCTTT. This translates into CASSHDTSTGTEAFF.

The CDR3 nucleotides read TGTGCCAGCAGTGACCTAGGTGACCCCAATCAGCCCCAGCATTTT. Residues: CASSDLGDPNQPQHF. The V and J genes are TRBV2 and TRBJ1-5, with D unresolved. V dropped 3 bases and J dropped 3 bases, with 12 bases sitting between them. This CDR3 region has 15 residues. Germline V CDR1 and CDR2: SNHLY, FYNNEI.